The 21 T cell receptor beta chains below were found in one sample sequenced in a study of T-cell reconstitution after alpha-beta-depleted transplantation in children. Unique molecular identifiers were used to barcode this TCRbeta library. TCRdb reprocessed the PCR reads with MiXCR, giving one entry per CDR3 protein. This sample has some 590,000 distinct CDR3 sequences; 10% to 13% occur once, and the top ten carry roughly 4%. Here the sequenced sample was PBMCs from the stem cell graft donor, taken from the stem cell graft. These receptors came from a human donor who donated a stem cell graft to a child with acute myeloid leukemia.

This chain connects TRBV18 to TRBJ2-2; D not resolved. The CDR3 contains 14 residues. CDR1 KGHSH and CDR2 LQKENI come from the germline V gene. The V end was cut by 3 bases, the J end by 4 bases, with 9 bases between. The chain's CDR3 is CASSPAKGTGELFF. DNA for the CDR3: TGTGCCAGCTCACCGGCGAAGGGCACCGGGGAGCTGTTTTTT.

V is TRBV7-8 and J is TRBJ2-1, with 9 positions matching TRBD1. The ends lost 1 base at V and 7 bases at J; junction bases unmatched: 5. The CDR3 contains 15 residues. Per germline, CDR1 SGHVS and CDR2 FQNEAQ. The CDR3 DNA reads TGTGCCAGCAGCTTAGGACAGGGGGTCGGGAATGAGCAGTTCTTC. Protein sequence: CASSLGQGVGNEQFF.

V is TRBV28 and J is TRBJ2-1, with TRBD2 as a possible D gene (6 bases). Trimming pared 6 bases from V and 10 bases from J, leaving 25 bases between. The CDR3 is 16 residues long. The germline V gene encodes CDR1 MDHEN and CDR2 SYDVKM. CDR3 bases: TGTGCCAGCAGCCGCTCATCGGGGCGGGGAAGGAGGGAGCAGTTCTTC. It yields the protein CASSRSSGRGRREQFF. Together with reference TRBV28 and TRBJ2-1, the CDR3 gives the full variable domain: DVKVTQSSRYLVKRTGEKVFLECVQDMDHENMFWYRQDPGLGLRLIYFSYDVKMKEKGDIPEGYSVSREKKERFSLILESASTNQTSMYLCASSRSSGRGRREQFFGPGTRLTVL.

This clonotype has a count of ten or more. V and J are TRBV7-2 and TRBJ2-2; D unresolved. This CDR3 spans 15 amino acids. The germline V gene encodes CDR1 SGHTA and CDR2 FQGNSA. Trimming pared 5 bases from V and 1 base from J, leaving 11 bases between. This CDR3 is CASSLEAVNTGELFF. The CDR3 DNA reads TGTGCCAGCAGCCTAGAGGCGGTGAACACCGGGGAGCTGTTTTTT.

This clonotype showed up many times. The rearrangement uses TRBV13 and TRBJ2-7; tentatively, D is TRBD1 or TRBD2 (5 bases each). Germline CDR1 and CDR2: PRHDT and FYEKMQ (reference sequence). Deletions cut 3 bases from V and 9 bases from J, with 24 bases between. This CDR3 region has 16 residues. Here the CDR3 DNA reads TGTGCCAGCAGCTTGTCCGCGGACTGGGGCCGATCGAGGCAGTACTTC. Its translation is CASSLSADWGRSRQYF. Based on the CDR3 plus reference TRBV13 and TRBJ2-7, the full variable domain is AAGVIQSPRHLIKEKRETATLKCYPIPRHDTVYWYQQGPGQDPQFLISFYEKMQSDKGSIPDRFSAQQFSDYHSELNMSSLELGDSALYFCASSLSADWGRSRQYFGPGTRLTVT.

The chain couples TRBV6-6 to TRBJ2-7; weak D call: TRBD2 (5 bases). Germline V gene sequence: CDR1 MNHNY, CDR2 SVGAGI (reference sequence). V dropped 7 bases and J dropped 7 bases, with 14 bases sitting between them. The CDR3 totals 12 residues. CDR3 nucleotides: TGTGCCAGCACCACGACTCAGCGGGAGCAGTACTTC. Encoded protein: CASTTTQREQYF.

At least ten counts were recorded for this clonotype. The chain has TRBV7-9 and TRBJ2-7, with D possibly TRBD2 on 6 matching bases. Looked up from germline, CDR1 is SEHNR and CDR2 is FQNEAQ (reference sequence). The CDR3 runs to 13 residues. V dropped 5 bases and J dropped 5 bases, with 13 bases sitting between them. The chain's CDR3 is CASSPRRENEQYF. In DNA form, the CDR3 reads TGTGCCAGCAGCCCGAGACGGGAGAACGAGCAGTACTTC.

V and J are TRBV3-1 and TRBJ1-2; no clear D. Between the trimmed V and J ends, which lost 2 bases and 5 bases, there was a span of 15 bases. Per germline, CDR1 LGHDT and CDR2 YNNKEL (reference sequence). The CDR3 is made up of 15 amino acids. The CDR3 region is CASSQSPTPGYGYTF. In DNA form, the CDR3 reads TGTGCCAGCAGCCAATCTCCGACCCCGGGTTATGGCTACACCTTC.

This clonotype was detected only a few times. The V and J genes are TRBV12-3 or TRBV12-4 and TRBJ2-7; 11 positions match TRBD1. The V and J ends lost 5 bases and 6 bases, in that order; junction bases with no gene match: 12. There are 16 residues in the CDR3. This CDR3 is CASSPRTGGERGEQYF. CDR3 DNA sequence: TGTGCCAGCAGTCCACGGACAGGGGGCGAAAGGGGCGAGCAGTACTTC.

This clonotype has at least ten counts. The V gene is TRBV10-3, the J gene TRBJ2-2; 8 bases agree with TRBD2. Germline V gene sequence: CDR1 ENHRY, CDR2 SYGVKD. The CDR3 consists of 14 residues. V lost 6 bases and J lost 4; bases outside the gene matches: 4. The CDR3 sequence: CAIRGLAATGELFF. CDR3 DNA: TGTGCCATCAGAGGACTAGCAGCCACCGGGGAGCTGTTTTTT.

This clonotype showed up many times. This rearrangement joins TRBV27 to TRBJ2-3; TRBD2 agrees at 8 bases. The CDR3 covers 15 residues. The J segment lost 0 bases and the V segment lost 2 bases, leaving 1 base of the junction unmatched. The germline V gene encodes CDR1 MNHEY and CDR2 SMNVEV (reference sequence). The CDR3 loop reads CASSLRTSSTDTQYF. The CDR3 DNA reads TGTGCCAGCAGTTTAAGGACTAGCAGCACAGATACGCAGTATTTT.

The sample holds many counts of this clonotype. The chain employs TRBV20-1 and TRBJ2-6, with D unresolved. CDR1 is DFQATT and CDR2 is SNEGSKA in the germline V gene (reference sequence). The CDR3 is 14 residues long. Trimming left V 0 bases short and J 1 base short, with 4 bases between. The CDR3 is CSAREGSGANVLTF. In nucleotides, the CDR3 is TGCAGTGCTAGAGAGGGTTCTGGGGCCAACGTCCTGACTTTC.

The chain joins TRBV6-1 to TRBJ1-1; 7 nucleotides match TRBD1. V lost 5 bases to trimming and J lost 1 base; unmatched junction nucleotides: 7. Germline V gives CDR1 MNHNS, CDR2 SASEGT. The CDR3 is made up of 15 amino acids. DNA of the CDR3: TGTGCCAGCAGTAAGCACGACAGGGAGAACACTGAAGCTTTCTTT. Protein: CASSKHDRENTEAFF.

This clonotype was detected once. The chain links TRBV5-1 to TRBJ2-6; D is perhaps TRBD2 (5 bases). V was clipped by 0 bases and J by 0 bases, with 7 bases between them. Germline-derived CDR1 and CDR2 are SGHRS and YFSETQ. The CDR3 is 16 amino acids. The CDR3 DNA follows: TGCGCCAGCAGCTTGGCTGGGAGCTCTGGGGCCAACGTCCTGACTTTC. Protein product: CASSLAGSSGANVLTF.

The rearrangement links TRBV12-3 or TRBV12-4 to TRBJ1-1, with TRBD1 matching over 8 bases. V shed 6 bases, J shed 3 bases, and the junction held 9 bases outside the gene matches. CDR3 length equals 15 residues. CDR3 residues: CASSPTGGGDTEAFF. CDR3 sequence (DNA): TGTGCCAGCAGCCCAACAGGGGGTGGGGACACTGAAGCTTTCTTT.

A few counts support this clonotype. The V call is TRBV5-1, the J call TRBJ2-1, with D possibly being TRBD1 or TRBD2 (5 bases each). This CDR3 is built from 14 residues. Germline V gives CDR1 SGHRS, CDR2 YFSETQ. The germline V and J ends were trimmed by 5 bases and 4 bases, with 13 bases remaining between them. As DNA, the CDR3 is TGCGCCAGCAGAACCGGGACCCAGTACAATGAGCAGTTCTTC. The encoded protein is CASRTGTQYNEQFF.

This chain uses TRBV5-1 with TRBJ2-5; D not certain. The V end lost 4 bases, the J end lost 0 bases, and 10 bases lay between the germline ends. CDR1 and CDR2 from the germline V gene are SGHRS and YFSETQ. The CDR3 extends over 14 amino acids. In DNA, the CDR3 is TGCGCCAGCAGCACATACTACTACCAAGAGACCCAGTACTTC. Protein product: CASSTYYYQETQYF. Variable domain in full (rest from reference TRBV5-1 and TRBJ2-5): KAGVTQTPRYLIKTRGQQVTLSCSPISGHRSVSWYQQTPGQGLQFLFEYFSETQRNKGNFPGRFSGRQFSNSRSEMNVSTLELGDSALYLCASSTYYYQETQYFGPGTRLLVL.

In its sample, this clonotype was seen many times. DNA of the CDR3: TGTGCCAGCAACCTCCAGGGGGGAGTTAGTCGCACCGGGGAGCTGTTTTTT. As protein: CASNLQGGVSRTGELFF. The rearrangement links TRBV12-3 or TRBV12-4 to TRBJ2-2, with TRBD1 as a possible D gene (7 bases). This CDR3 region has 17 residues. V shed 7 bases and J shed 4 bases, with 22 bases lying between them.

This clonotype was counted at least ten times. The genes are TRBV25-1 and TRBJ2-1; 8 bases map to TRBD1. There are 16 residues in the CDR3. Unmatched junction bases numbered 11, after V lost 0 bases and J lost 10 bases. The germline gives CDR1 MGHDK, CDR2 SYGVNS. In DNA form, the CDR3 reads TGTGCCAGCAGTGAATATACTGCGGGACGGACAGGGGAGCAGTTCTTC. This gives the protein CASSEYTAGRTGEQFF.

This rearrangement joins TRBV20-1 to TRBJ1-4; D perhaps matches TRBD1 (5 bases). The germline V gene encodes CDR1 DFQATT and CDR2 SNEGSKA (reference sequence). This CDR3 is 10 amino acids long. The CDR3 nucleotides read TGCACCCGCCCAGGGGAAAAACTGTTTTTT. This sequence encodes CTRPGEKLFF.

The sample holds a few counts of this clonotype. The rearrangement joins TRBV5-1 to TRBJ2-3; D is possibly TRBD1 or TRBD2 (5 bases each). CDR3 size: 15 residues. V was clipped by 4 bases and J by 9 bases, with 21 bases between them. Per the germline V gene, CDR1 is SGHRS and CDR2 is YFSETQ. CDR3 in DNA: TGCGCCAGCAGCGTGAATGGGGGTCCCGCCGGGACGCAGTATTTT. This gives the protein CASSVNGGPAGTQYF. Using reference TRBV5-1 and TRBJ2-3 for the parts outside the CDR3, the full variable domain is KAGVTQTPRYLIKTRGQQVTLSCSPISGHRSVSWYQQTPGQGLQFLFEYFSETQRNKGNFPGRFSGRQFSNSRSEMNVSTLELGDSALYLCASSVNGGPAGTQYFGPGTRLTVL.